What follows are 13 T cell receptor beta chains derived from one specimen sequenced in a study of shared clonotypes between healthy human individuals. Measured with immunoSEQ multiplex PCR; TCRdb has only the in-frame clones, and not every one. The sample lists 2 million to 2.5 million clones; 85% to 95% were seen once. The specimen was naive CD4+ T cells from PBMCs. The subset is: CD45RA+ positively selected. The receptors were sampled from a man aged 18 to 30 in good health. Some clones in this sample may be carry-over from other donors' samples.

CDR3 loop: CASRGTGVVGEAFF. The CDR3 DNA sequence: TGTGCCAGCAGAGGTACAGGGGTTGTAGGTGAAGCTTTCTTT. V gene TRBV6-1 combines with J gene TRBJ1-1; 7 bases align to TRBD1. The CDR3 loop spans 14 amino acids. Germline V gives CDR1 MNHNS, CDR2 SASEGT. V was pared by 6 bases and J by 7 bases, with 11 bases of the junction left unmatched.

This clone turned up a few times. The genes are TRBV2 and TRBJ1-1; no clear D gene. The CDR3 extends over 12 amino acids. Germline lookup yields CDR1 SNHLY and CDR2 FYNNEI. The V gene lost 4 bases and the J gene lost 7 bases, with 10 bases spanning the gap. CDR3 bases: TGTGCCAGCAGTGTTCGGTTTAGTGAAGCTTTCTTT. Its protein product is CASSVRFSEAFF.

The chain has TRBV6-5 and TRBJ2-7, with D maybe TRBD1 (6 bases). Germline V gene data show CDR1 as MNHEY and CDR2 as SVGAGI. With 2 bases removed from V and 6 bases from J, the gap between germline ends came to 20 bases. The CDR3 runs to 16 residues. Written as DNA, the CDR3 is TGTGCCAGCAGTTACACCTGGGGGCAGGGCTCGACCGAGCAGTACTTC. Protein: CASSYTWGQGSTEQYF.

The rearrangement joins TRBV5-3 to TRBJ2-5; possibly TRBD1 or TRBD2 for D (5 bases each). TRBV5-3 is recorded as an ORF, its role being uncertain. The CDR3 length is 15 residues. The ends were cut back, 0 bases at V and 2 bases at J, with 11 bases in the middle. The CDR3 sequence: CARSLVGPGQETQYF. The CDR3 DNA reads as TGTGCCAGAAGCTTGGTGGGGCCGGGGCAAGAGACCCAGTACTTC.

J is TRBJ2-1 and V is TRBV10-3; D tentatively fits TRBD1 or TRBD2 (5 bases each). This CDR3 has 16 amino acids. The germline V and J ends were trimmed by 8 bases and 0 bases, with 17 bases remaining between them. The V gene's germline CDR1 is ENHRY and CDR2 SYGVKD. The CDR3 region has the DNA TGTGCCATCCAAATCGGGACGGCCAACTCCTACAATGAGCAGTTCTTC. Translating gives CAIQIGTANSYNEQFF.

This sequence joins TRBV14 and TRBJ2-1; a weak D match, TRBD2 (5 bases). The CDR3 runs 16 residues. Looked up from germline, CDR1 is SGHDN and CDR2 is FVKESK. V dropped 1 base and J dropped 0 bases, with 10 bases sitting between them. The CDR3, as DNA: TGTGCCAGCAGCCAAGTAGCGCTTAGCTCCTACAATGAGCAGTTCTTC. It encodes CASSQVALSSYNEQFF.

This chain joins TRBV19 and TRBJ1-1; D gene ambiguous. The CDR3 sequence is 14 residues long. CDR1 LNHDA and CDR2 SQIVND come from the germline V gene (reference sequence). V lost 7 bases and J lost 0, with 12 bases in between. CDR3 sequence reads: CASTGQQMNTEAFF. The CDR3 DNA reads TGTGCCAGTACGGGCCAGCAAATGAACACTGAAGCTTTCTTT.

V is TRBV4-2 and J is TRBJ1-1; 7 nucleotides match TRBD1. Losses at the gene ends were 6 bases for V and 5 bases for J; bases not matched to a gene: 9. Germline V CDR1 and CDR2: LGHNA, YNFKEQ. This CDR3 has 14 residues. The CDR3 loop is CASRGEGARTEAFF. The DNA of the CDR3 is TGTGCCAGCAGAGGAGAGGGGGCGCGGACTGAAGCTTTCTTT.

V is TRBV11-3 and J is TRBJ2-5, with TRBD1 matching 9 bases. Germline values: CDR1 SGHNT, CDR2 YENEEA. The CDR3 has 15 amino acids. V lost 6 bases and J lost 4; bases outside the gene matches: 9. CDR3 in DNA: TGTGCCAGCAGTCCCGGGACAGGGCCGGCAGAGACCCAGTACTTC. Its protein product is CASSPGTGPAETQYF.

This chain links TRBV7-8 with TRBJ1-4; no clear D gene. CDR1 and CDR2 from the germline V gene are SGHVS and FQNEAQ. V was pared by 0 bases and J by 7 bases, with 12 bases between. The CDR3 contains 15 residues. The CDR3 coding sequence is TGTGCCAGCAGCTTAGCGGGGAGGGCCGCTGAAAAACTGTTTTTT. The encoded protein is CASSLAGRAAEKLFF.

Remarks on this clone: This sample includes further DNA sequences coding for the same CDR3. CDR3: CASSSGQGGTEAFF. The CDR3, as DNA: TGTGCCAGCAGTTCCGGACAGGGGGGCACTGAAGCTTTCTTT. The chain is built from TRBV28 and TRBJ1-1; 10 nucleotides match TRBD1. The CDR3 has 14 residues. Germline CDR1 and CDR2: MDHEN and SYDVKM. The trim removed 4 bases at V and 4 bases at J, leaving 3 bases unmatched.

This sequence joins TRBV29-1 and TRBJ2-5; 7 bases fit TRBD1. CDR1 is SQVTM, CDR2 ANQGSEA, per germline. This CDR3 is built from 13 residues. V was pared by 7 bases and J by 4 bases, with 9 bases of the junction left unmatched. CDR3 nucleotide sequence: TGCAGCGGGGTGACAGGGTTGTTAGAGACCCAGTACTTC. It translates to CSGVTGLLETQYF. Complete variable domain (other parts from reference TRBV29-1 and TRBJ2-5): SAVISQKPSRDICQRGTSLTIQCQVDSQVTMMFWYRQQPGQSLTLIATANQGSEATYESGFVIDKFPISRPNLTFSTLTVSNMSPEDSSIYLCSGVTGLLETQYFGPGTRLLVL.

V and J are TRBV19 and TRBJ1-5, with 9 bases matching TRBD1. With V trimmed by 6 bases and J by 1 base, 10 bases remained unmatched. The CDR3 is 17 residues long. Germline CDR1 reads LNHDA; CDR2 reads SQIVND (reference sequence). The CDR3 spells CASSINTGGVSNQPQHF. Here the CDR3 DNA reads TGTGCCAGTAGCATAAATACAGGGGGCGTAAGCAATCAGCCCCAGCATTTT.